The entry below gives a single T cell receptor beta chain sequence along with its context. Its antigen remains unknown. The CDR3 is 14 amino acids. With 5 bases removed from V and 7 bases from J, the gap between germline ends came to 17 bases. Looked up from germline, CDR1 is SGHTA and CDR2 is FQGNSA. These data come from a study of Tregs in tolerant kidney transplant recipients. Study findings and constraints: No direct test of biological reproducibility was done here. Expanding Tregs on activated donor B cells appeared to best identify donor-specific TCRbeta clones.

Only in-frame clones appear in the TCRdb table, and some are missing; sequencing was by immunoSEQ multiplex PCR. The table shows tens of thousands of clones, with about 83% occurring only once. The sequenced sample consisted of CD4+ T cells from blood. This TCR came from a human donor in good health. V usage is TRBV7-2 and J usage is TRBJ1-1, with unresolved D. The CDR3 here is CASSQSGRHFEAFF. The CDR3 region has the DNA TGTGCCAGCAGCCAGAGTGGGAGGCACTTTGAAGCTTTCTTT.